This T cell receptor beta chain was sequenced during a study of T and B cells in COVID-19 patients. Trimming shortened V by 5 bases and J by 2 bases, and 10 bases separated the two germline ends. In germline, CDR1 is MNHEY, CDR2 SVGAGI. This CDR3 has 13 residues. Regarding this clonotype: Its antigen is currently unknown.

Regarding the study as a whole: Few blood samples existed from mildly ill patients during symptoms or early in severe cases. There were about 2,500 TCR clusters exclusive to the recovered cohort, a few dozen with low generation probability.

From blood, about 250-500 ng of genomic DNA served as TRB template. Multiplex PCR with BIOMED2 TRB-A/B primer pools amplified TRB rearrangements. MiXCR, run by TCRdb on the multiplex PCR reads, gives a single entry per CDR3 protein. The profile shows 20,000 to 30,000 distinct CDR3 sequences, 30% to 35% of them singletons. The chain carries TRBV6-5 and TRBJ2-7; possible D gene TRBD1, 6 bases. The receptor comes from a human donor who had recovered from COVID-19. Material: blood. The CDR3 region is CASSPGTPYEQYF. CDR3 sequence (DNA): TGTGCCAGCAGTCCCGGGACACCCTACGAGCAGTACTTC.